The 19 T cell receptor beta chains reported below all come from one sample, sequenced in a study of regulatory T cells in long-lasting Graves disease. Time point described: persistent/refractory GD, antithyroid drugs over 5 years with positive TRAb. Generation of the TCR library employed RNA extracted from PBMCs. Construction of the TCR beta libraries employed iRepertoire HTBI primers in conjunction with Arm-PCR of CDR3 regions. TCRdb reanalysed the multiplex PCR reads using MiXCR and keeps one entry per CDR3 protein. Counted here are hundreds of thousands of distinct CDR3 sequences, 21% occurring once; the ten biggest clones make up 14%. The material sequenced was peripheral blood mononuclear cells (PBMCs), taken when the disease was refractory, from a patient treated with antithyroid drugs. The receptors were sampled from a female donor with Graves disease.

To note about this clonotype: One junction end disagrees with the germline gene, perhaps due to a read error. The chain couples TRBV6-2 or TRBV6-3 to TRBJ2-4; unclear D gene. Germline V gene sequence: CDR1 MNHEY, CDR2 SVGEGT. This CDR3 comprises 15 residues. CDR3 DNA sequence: TGTGCCTGCAGTGAATTTACGGTAGCCAAAAACATTCAGTACTTC. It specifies CACSEFTVAKNIQYF.

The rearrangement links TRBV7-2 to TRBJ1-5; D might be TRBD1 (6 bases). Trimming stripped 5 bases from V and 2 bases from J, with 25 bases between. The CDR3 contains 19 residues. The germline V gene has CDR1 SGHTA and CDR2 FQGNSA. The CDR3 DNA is TGTGCCAGCAGCGGCCCCTCGATACTACAGGGAGGAGGCAATCAGCCCCAGCATTTT. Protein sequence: CASSGPSILQGGGNQPQHF. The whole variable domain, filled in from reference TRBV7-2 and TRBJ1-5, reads GAGVSQSPSNKVTEKGKDVELRCDPISGHTALYWYRQSLGQGLEFLIYFQGNSAPDKSGLPSDRFSAERTGGSVSTLTIQRTQQEDSAVYLCASSGPSILQGGGNQPQHFGDGTRLSIL.

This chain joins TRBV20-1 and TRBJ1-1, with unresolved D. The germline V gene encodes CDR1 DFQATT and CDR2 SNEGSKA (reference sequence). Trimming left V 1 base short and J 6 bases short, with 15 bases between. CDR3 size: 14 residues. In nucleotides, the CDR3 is TGCAGTGCTAGAGGTTGGGTCCTAGGCGCTGAAGCTTTCTTT. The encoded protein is CSARGWVLGAEAFF.

This CDR3 reads CASSHTSGPYEQYF. In DNA form, the CDR3 reads TGTGCCAGCAGTCATACTAGCGGCCCCTACGAGCAGTACTTC. This rearrangement joins TRBV6-1 to TRBJ2-7; TRBD2 matches at 8 bases. This CDR3 has 14 residues. V lost 5 bases to trimming and J lost 2 bases; unmatched junction nucleotides: 5. Germline CDR1 and CDR2: MNHNS and SASEGT.

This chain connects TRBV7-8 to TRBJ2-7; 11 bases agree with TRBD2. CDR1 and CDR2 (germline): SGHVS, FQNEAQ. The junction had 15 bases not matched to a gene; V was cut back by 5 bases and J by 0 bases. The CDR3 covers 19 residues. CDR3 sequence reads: CASSRERLAGGGSSYEQYF. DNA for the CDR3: TGTGCCAGCAGCCGAGAGCGGCTAGCGGGAGGAGGGAGCTCCTACGAGCAGTACTTC.

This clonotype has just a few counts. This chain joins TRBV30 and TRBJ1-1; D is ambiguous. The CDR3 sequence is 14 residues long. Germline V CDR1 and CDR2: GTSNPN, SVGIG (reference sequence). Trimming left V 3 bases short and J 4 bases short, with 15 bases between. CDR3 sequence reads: CAWSAWSQSTEAFF. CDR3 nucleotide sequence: TGTGCCTGGAGCGCCTGGAGTCAATCCACTGAAGCTTTCTTT.

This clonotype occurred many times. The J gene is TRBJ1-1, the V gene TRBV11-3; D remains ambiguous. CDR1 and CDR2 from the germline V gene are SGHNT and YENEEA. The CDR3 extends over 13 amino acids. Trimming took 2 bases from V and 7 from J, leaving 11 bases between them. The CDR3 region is CASSLSPVNEAFF. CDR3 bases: TGTGCCAGCAGCTTATCTCCTGTCAATGAAGCTTTCTTT.

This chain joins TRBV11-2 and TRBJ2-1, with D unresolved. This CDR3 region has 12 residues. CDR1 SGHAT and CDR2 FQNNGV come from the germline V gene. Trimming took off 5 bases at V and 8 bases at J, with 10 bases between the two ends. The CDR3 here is CASSPGVDEQFF. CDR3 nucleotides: TGTGCCAGCAGCCCGGGTGTGGATGAGCAGTTCTTC.

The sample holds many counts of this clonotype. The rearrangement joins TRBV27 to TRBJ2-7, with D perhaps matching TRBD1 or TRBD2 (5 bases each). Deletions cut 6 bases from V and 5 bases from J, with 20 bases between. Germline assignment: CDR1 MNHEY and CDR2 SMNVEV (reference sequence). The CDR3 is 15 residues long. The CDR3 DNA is TGTGCCAGCAGCTCCGGGACGCAGGGTATCGACGAGCAGTACTTC. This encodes CASSSGTQGIDEQYF.

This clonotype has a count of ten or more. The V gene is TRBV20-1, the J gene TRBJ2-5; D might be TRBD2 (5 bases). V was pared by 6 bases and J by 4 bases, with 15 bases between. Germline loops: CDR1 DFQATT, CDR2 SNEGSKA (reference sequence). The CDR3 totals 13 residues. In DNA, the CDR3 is TGCAGTGCCATTTATCTCGCGGGAGAGACCCAGTACTTC. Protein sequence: CSAIYLAGETQYF.

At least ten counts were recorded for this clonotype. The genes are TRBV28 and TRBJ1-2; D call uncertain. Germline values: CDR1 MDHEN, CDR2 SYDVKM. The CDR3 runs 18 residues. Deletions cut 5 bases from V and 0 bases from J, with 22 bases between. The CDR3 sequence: CASSPSRGTAQSNYGYTF. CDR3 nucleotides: TGTGCCAGCAGTCCGTCGAGAGGTACGGCTCAGTCTAACTATGGCTACACCTTC.

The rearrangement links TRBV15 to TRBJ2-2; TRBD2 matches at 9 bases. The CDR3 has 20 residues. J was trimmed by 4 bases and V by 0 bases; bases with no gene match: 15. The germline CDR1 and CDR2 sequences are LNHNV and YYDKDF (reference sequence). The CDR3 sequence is CATSRDRVQREARGTGELFF. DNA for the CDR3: TGTGCCACCAGCAGAGATCGGGTCCAGCGGGAGGCGCGAGGCACCGGGGAGCTGTTTTTT.

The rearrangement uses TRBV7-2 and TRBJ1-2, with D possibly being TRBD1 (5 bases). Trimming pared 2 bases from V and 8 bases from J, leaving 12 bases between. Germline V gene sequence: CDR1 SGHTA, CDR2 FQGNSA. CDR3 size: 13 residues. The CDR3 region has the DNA TGTGCCAGCAGCTTAAGGAGGCAGGGAGGCTACACCTTC. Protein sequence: CASSLRRQGGYTF.

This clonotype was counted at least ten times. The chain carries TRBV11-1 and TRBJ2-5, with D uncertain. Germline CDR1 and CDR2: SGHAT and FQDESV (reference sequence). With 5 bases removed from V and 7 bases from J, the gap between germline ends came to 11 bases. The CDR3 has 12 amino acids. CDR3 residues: CASSPQIGTQYF. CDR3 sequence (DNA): TGTGCCAGCAGCCCCCAGATCGGGACCCAGTACTTC.

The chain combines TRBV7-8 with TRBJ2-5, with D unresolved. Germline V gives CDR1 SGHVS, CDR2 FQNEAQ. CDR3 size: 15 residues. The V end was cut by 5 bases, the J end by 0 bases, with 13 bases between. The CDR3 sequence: CASSPEGGYQETQYF. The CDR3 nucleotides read TGTGCCAGCAGCCCCGAAGGTGGATACCAAGAGACCCAGTACTTC.

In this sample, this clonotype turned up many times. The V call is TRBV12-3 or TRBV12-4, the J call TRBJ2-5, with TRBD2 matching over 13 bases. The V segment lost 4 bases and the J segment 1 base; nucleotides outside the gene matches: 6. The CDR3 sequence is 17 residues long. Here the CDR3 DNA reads TGTGCCAGCAGTTCCGCAACTAGCGGGAGGGTCCAAGAGACCCAGTACTTC. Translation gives CASSSATSGRVQETQYF.

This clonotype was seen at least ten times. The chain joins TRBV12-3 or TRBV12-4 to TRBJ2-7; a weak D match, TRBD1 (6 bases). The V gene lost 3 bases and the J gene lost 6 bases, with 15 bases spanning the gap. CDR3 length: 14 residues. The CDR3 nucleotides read TGTGCCAGCAGTTTTGCTCAGGGGTTGTTCGAGCAGTACTTC. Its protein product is CASSFAQGLFEQYF.

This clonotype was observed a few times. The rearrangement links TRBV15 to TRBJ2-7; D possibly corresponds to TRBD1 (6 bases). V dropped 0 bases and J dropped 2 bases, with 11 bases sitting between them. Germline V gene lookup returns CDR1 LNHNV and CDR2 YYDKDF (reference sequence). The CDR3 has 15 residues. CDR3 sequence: CATSRDQGPAYEQYF. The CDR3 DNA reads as TGTGCCACCAGCAGAGATCAGGGGCCCGCCTACGAGCAGTACTTC.

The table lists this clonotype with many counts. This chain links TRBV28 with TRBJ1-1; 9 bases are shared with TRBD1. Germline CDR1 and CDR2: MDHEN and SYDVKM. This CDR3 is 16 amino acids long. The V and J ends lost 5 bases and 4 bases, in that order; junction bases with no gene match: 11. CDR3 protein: CASSVIGQGLSTEAFF. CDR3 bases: TGTGCCAGCAGTGTAATAGGACAGGGGTTGAGCACTGAAGCTTTCTTT.